These 16 T cell receptor beta chains came from one sample sequenced in a study of blood T cell repertoires in COVID-19. The data were produced by immunoSEQ multiplex PCR, yet TCRdb's version contains in-frame clones alone and is incomplete. This repertoire shows around 60,000 clones, about 88% found once; its top ten account for approximately 3.6%. Sequencing was done on a sample of peripheral blood. These receptors were collected from a man aged 65 to 85 with acute or convalescent COVID-19.

This clone was recorded once. This sequence joins TRBV7-6 and TRBJ2-2; 8 positions match TRBD1. J gave up 4 bases and V 1 base, and 5 bases lay outside the gene matches. This CDR3 is 16 amino acids long. CDR1 is SGHVS, CDR2 FNYEAQ, per germline. CDR3 DNA sequence: TGTGCCAGCAGCTTAGGTGCAGGGGGCAGCACCGGGGAGCTGTTTTTT. This translates into CASSLGAGGSTGELFF.

The chain couples TRBV27 to TRBJ1-6; TRBD1 matches at 7 bases. Germline V gene lookup returns CDR1 MNHEY and CDR2 SMNVEV (reference sequence). J gave up 8 bases and V 6 bases, and 7 bases lay outside the gene matches. The CDR3 has 14 amino acids. This CDR3 reads CASRTGIGDSPLHF. The CDR3 DNA follows: TGTGCCAGCAGGACAGGGATAGGAGATTCACCCCTCCACTTT.

A single count supports this clone. V and J are TRBV20-1 and TRBJ2-1, with a possible D match to TRBD2 (6 bases). CDR1 and CDR2 (germline): DFQATT, SNEGSKA (reference sequence). The CDR3 consists of 11 residues. V lost 5 bases to trimming and J lost 12 bases, with 14 bases between them. The CDR3, as DNA: TGCAGTGCTCCTCGGGAGCGAGGGCAGTTCTTC. It specifies CSAPRERGQFF.

This rearrangement joins TRBV12-5 to TRBJ1-4, with TRBD1 matching over 7 bases. The CDR3 totals 15 residues. Germline assignment: CDR1 LGHNT and CDR2 FRNRAP. The V gene end was trimmed by 2 bases and the J gene end by 5 bases; junction bases not matched to a gene: 5. The CDR3 sequence is CASGLPTGKNEKLFF. The CDR3 coding sequence is TGTGCTAGTGGTTTGCCGACAGGGAAAAATGAAAAACTGTTTTTT.

The V call is TRBV5-1, the J call TRBJ1-2; 9 bases are shared with TRBD1. This CDR3 has 14 amino acids. V was pared by 4 bases and J by 6 bases, with 7 bases of the junction left unmatched. Germline V lookup: CDR1 SGHRS, CDR2 YFSETQ. This chain's CDR3 is CASSPTGGINGYTF. CDR3 sequence (DNA): TGCGCCAGCAGCCCGACAGGGGGAATAAATGGCTACACCTTC.

The chain is built from TRBV18 and TRBJ1-6; TRBD1 is a possible D gene (5 bases). The CDR3 loop spans 13 amino acids. Germline-derived CDR1 and CDR2 are KGHSH and LQKENI. Trimming took 6 bases from V and 7 from J, leaving 10 bases between them. The CDR3 region has the DNA TGTGCCAGCTCCAGGGATGGGAATTCACCCCTCCACTTT. Translation gives CASSRDGNSPLHF.

V usage is TRBV14 and J usage is TRBJ1-1, with 7 nucleotides matching TRBD1. Trimming cost V 5 bases and J 2 bases; bases outside gene matches: 14. Germline assignment: CDR1 SGHDN and CDR2 FVKESK. The length of the CDR3 is 17 residues. The CDR3 coding sequence is TGTGCCAGCAGCAGGGTAAGGGGGCGCAGACTCAACACTGAAGCTTTCTTT. Protein product: CASSRVRGRRLNTEAFF.

The V call is TRBV4-1, the J call TRBJ1-5; unclear D gene. This CDR3 has 14 residues. The ends were cut back, 4 bases at V and 4 bases at J, with 11 bases in the middle. CDR1 is MGHRA, CDR2 YSYEKL, per germline. Written as DNA, the CDR3 is TGCGCCAGCAGCCGCCCCGACACAAATCAGCCCCAGCATTTT. As protein: CASSRPDTNQPQHF.

The chain uses TRBV11-2 and TRBJ1-1; TRBD1 matches at 7 bases. Germline trimming cut 0 bases from V and 2 bases from J; bases unmatched to any gene: 3. CDR1 is SGHAT and CDR2 is FQNNGV in the germline V gene. The CDR3 has 15 amino acids. Written as DNA, the CDR3 is TGTGCCAGCAGCTTAGAAGGGGGCCGAAACACTGAAGCTTTCTTT. As protein: CASSLEGGRNTEAFF.

This chain uses TRBV7-9 with TRBJ1-1; TRBD1 matches at 8 bases. Losses at the gene ends were 5 bases for V and 0 bases for J; bases not matched to a gene: 5. The germline gives CDR1 SEHNR, CDR2 FQNEAQ (reference sequence). This CDR3 contains 15 residues. CDR3 sequence: CASSPGQGMNTEAFF. The CDR3 DNA is TGTGCCAGCAGCCCCGGACAGGGCATGAACACTGAAGCTTTCTTT. Looking up the rest from reference TRBV7-9 and TRBJ1-1 gives the full variable domain: DTGVSQNPRHKITKRGQNVTFRCDPISEHNRLYWYRQTLGQGPEFLTYFQNEAQLEKSRLLSDRFSAERPKGSFSTLEIQRTEQGDSAMYLCASSPGQGMNTEAFFGQGTRLTVV.

This chain uses TRBV5-1 with TRBJ1-1, with D perhaps matching TRBD1 (5 bases). The CDR3 covers 13 residues. Germline V gene lookup returns CDR1 SGHRS and CDR2 YFSETQ. Trimming took 0 bases from V and 3 from J, leaving 6 bases between them. This chain's CDR3 is CASSLGQHTEAFF. The DNA for the CDR3 is TGCGCCAGCAGCTTGGGACAGCACACTGAAGCTTTCTTT. Full variable domain (missing parts from reference TRBV5-1 and TRBJ1-1): KAGVTQTPRYLIKTRGQQVTLSCSPISGHRSVSWYQQTPGQGLQFLFEYFSETQRNKGNFPGRFSGRQFSNSRSEMNVSTLELGDSALYLCASSLGQHTEAFFGQGTRLTVV.

This clone is a singleton in its sample. The CDR3 DNA reads TGTGCCAGCAGCTTAGGTATCGGGGGGGCCTTCCCAGATACGCAGTATTTT. Protein product: CASSLGIGGAFPDTQYF. The chain combines TRBV7-6 with TRBJ2-3; 8 bases are a match to TRBD2. V shed 1 base and J 4 bases; nucleotides not matched to a gene: 10. Germline assignment: CDR1 SGHVS and CDR2 FNYEAQ. This CDR3 spans 17 amino acids.

The chain is built from TRBV5-4 and TRBJ2-3, with 13 bases lining up with TRBD2. Trimming removed 0 bases from V and 0 bases from J; junction bases left unmatched: 10. Germline-derived CDR1 and CDR2 are SGHNT and YYREEE (reference sequence). This CDR3 region has 20 residues. DNA of the CDR3: TGTGCCAGCAGCTTGGAAGAGGGACTAGCGGGGATCACTAGCACAGATACGCAGTATTTT. It is translated as CASSLEEGLAGITSTDTQYF.

V and J are TRBV3-1 (or the pseudogene TRBV3-2) and TRBJ2-7; the match to TRBD2 covers 8 bases. The germline V gene has CDR1 LGHDT and CDR2 YNNKEL (reference sequence). V trimming: 1 base; J trimming: 6 bases; junction bases outside the gene matches: 11. The CDR3 runs 16 residues. CDR3 DNA sequence: TGTGCCAGCAGCCAAGCCCGGGGGGGCCCCCTCTCCGAGCAGTACTTC. Its translation is CASSQARGGPLSEQYF.

This chain links TRBV28 with TRBJ1-6; D call uncertain. The length of the CDR3 is 13 residues. Between the trimmed V and J ends, which lost 5 bases and 7 bases, there was a span of 9 bases. Germline values: CDR1 MDHEN, CDR2 SYDVKM. In DNA, the CDR3 is TGTGCCAGCAGTCCAGATCCCAATTCACCCCTCCACTTT. Its protein product is CASSPDPNSPLHF.

CDR3 amino acids: CASSQDQTGWSNEQFF. Written as DNA, the CDR3 is TGTGCCAGCAGCCAAGATCAGACAGGATGGAGCAATGAGCAGTTCTTC. This rearrangement joins TRBV4-2 to TRBJ2-1; D is possibly TRBD1 (6 bases). The CDR3 is made up of 16 amino acids. V lost 0 bases to trimming and J lost 6 bases, with 15 bases between them. The germline gives CDR1 LGHNA, CDR2 YNFKEQ.